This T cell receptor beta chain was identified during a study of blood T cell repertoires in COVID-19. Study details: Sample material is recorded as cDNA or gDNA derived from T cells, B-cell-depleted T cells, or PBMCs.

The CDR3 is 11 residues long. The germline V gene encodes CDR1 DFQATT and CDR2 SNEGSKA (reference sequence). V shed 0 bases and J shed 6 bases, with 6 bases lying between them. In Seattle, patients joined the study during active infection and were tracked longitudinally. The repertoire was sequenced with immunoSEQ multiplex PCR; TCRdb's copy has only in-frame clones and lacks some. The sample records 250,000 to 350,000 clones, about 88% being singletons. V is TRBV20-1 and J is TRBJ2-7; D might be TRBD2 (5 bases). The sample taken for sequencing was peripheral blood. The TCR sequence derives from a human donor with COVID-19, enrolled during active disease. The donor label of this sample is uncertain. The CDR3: CSARDGSEQYF. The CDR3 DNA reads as TGCAGTGCTAGAGATGGGAGCGAGCAGTACTTC.